These 13 T cell receptor beta chains came from one sample sequenced in a study of blood T cell repertoires in COVID-19. Repertoires were generated with immunoSEQ multiplex PCR, while TCRdb's copy carries only in-frame clones and drops some. The table has roughly 62,000 clones, approximately 79% seen once. What was sequenced was peripheral blood. The origin of the receptors is a woman older than 75 with active or convalescent COVID-19.

The rearrangement links TRBV2 to TRBJ1-1, with D maybe TRBD1 (6 bases). Germline assignment: CDR1 SNHLY and CDR2 FYNNEI. The CDR3 spans 13 residues. V lost 6 bases and J lost 5, with 13 bases in between. This CDR3 is CASRPRGFTEAFF. The DNA of the CDR3 is TGTGCCAGCAGACCGAGGGGGTTTACTGAAGCTTTCTTT.

The chain recombines TRBV5-1 with TRBJ2-7; D is unclear. The CDR3 has 14 amino acids. The germline V and J ends were trimmed by 0 bases and 4 bases, with 11 bases remaining between them. Germline CDR1 is SGHRS and CDR2 is YFSETQ. In nucleotides, the CDR3 is TGCGCCAGCAGCTTGGAGGCCACAGATTACGAGCAGTACTTC. As protein: CASSLEATDYEQYF. Drawing the rest from reference TRBV5-1 and TRBJ2-7, the complete variable domain is KAGVTQTPRYLIKTRGQQVTLSCSPISGHRSVSWYQQTPGQGLQFLFEYFSETQRNKGNFPGRFSGRQFSNSRSEMNVSTLELGDSALYLCASSLEATDYEQYFGPGTRLTVT.

The rearrangement uses TRBV9 and TRBJ1-5, with 7 positions matching TRBD1. V shed 1 base and J 4 bases; nucleotides not matched to a gene: 5. CDR1 is SGDLS, CDR2 YYNGEE, per germline. The CDR3 sequence is 15 residues long. DNA of the CDR3: TGTGCCAGCAGCGTATCGCCGACAGGGAATCAGCCCCAGCATTTT. Its protein product is CASSVSPTGNQPQHF.

The chain uses TRBV19 and TRBJ2-6, with a weak D call TRBD2 (6 bases). Trimming took 7 bases from V and 4 from J, leaving 26 bases between them. Germline lookup yields CDR1 LNHDA and CDR2 SQIVND (reference sequence). This CDR3 contains 19 residues. CDR3 region: CASTDAGGLGPPGANVLTF. In DNA, the CDR3 is TGTGCCAGTACGGACGCTGGGGGGTTGGGTCCGCCCGGGGCCAACGTCCTGACTTTC.

The gene calls are TRBV2 and TRBJ2-2; 8 bases agree with TRBD1. Trimming removed 7 bases from V and 4 bases from J; junction bases left unmatched: 8. The CDR3 has 15 amino acids. Germline CDR1 and CDR2: SNHLY and FYNNEI. The CDR3 region has the DNA TGTGCCAGCACCACTTTCAGGGGGCGCACCGGGGAGCTGTTTTTT. Translating it yields CASTTFRGRTGELFF.

The CDR3 reads CASSLVGGTDTEAFF. The CDR3 nucleotides are TGTGCCAGCAGCTTAGTCGGGGGTACGGACACTGAAGCTTTCTTT. This chain uses TRBV7-9 with TRBJ1-1; D may be TRBD1 (5 bases). This CDR3 has 15 amino acids. V was cut by 1 base and J by 3 bases, with 12 bases left in between. CDR1 and CDR2 from the germline V gene are SEHNR and FQNEAQ (reference sequence). The whole variable domain, remainder taken from reference TRBV7-9 and TRBJ1-1, is DTGVSQNPRHKITKRGQNVTFRCDPISEHNRLYWYRQTLGQGPEFLTYFQNEAQLEKSRLLSDRFSAERPKGSFSTLEIQRTEQGDSAMYLCASSLVGGTDTEAFFGQGTRLTVV.

V gene TRBV5-1 combines with J gene TRBJ2-1, with 7 bases that match TRBD1. The CDR3 contains 15 residues. V was clipped by 4 bases and J by 1 base; unmatched bases: 5. Germline lookup yields CDR1 SGHRS and CDR2 YFSETQ. As DNA, the CDR3 is TGCGCCAGCAGCCTTACAGGGGCTTCCTACAATGAGCAGTTCTTC. Translation gives CASSLTGASYNEQFF.

This clone was seen more than once but under ten times. The rearrangement uses TRBV7-5 and TRBJ1-1; the tabulated D call, TRBD1, remains unverified against the DNA. TRBV7-5 is deemed a pseudogene. The CDR3 has 19 amino acids. CDR3 residues: CARSLEGRGLQGDGTEAFF. The DNA of the CDR3 is TGTGCCAGAAGCTTAGAGGGCAGGGGGCTTCAAGGGGATGGCACTGAAGCTTTCTTT.

Many counts were recorded for this clone. The chain is built from TRBV12-5 and TRBJ1-1, with a possible D match to TRBD1 (5 bases). The CDR3 is 15 residues long. Per germline, CDR1 LGHNT and CDR2 FRNRAP. Between the trimmed V and J ends, which lost 0 bases and 6 bases, there was a span of 14 bases. For the CDR3, the DNA is TGTGCTAGTGGTTTGGTACGGCAGGGTATCCCTGAAGCTTTCTTT. It codes for CASGLVRQGIPEAFF.

This clone was seen only a few times. The chain couples TRBV5-1 to TRBJ1-4; D gene ambiguous. V was clipped by 0 bases and J by 7 bases, with 13 bases between them. Germline CDR1 is SGHRS and CDR2 is YFSETQ. The CDR3 has 15 residues. The CDR3 DNA follows: TGCGCCAGCAGCTTGGGAGGGCTTCCAGGTGAAAAACTGTTTTTT. Encoded protein: CASSLGGLPGEKLFF.

The chain employs TRBV5-4 and TRBJ1-1, with a possible D match to TRBD1 (5 bases). The CDR3 extends over 14 amino acids. Germline V gene data show CDR1 as SGHNT and CDR2 as YYREEE (reference sequence). V was cut by 0 bases and J by 4 bases, with 10 bases left in between. DNA of the CDR3: TGTGCCAGCAGCTTGGGGGTTAGGGGCACTGAAGCTTTCTTT. It specifies CASSLGVRGTEAFF.

This clone has a single count. The chain is built from TRBV5-4 and TRBJ2-1, with 13 bases identical to TRBD2. This CDR3 comprises 17 residues. Germline lookup yields CDR1 SGHNT and CDR2 YYREEE (reference sequence). With V trimmed by 4 bases and J by 7 bases, 11 bases remained unmatched. CDR3 DNA: TGTGCCAGCAGCAAGACTAGCGGGGGGCCCCCCCGGAATGAGCAGTTCTTC. Protein sequence: CASSKTSGGPPRNEQFF.

This sequence joins TRBV6-5 and TRBJ2-7; unclear D gene. Germline V gives CDR1 MNHEY, CDR2 SVGAGI. CDR3 length: 14 amino acids. V lost 6 bases and J 0 bases, leaving 12 bases between the germline ends. CDR3 loop: CASSLVTASYEQYF. The CDR3 DNA sequence: TGTGCCAGCAGCCTGGTCACAGCCTCCTACGAGCAGTACTTC.